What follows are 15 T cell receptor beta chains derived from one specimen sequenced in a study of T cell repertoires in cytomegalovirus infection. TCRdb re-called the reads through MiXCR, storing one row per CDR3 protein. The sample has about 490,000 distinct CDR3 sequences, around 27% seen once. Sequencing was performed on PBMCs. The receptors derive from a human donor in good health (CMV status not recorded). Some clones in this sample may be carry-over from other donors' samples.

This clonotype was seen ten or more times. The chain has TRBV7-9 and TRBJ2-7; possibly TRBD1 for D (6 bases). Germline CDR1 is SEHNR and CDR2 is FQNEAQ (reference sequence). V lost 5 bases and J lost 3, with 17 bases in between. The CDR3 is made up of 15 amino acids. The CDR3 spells CASSPGRDRNYEQYF. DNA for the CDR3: TGTGCCAGCAGCCCGGGCAGAGACAGGAACTACGAGCAGTACTTC.

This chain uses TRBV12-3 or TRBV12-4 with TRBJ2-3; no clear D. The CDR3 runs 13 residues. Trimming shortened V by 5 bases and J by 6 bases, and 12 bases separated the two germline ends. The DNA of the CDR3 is TGTGCCAGCAGTGAAATACCGGTGGATACGCAGTATTTT. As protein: CASSEIPVDTQYF.

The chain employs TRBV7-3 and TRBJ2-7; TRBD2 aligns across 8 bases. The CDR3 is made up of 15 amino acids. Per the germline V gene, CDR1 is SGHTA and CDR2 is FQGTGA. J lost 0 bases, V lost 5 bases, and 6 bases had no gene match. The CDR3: CASSVSGKSSYEQYF. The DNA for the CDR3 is TGTGCCAGCAGCGTTAGCGGGAAGAGCTCCTACGAGCAGTACTTC.

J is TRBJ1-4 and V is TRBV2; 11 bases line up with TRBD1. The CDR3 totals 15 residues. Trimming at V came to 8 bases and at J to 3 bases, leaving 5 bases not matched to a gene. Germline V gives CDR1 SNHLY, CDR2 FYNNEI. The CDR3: CASLGQGVANEKLFF. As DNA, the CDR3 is TGTGCCAGCTTGGGACAGGGGGTGGCTAATGAAAAACTGTTTTTT.

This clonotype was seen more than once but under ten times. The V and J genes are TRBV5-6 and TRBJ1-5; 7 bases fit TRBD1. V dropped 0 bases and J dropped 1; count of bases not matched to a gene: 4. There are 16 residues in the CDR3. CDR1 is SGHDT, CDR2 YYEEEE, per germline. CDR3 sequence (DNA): TGTGCCAGCAGCTTGGGTACGGGACAGAGCAATCAGCCCCAGCATTTT. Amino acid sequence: CASSLGTGQSNQPQHF.

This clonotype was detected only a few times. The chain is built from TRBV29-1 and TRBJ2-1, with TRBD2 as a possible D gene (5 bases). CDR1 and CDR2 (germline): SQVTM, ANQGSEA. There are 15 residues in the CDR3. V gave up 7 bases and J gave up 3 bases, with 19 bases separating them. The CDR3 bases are TGCAGCGCCCCGGGGTTTGGGTTGGGCTACAATGAGCAGTTCTTC. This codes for CSAPGFGLGYNEQFF.

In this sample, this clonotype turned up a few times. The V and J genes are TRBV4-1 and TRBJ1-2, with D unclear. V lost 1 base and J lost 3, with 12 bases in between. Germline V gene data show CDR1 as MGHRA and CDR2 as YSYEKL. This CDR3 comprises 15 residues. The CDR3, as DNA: TGCGCCAGCAGCCAAGGACCGGAGACCGACTATGGCTACACCTTC. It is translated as CASSQGPETDYGYTF.

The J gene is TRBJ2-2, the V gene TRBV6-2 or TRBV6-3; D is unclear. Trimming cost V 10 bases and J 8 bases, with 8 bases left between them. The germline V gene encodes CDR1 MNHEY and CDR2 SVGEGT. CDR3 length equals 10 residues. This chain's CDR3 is CATEKGELFF. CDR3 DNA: TGTGCCACCGAGAAGGGGGAGCTGTTTTTT.

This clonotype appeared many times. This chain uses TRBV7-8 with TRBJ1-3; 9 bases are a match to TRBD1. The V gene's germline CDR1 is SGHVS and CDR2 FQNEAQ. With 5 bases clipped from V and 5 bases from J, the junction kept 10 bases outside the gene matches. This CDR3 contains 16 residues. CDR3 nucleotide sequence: TGTGCCAGCAGCCCTACAGGGGGCAAGGGGAGAAACACCATATATTTT. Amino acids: CASSPTGGKGRNTIYF.

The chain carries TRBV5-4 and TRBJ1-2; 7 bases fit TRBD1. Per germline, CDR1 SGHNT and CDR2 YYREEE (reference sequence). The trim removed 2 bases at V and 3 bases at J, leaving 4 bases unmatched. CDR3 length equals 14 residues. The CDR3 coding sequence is TGTGCCAGCAGCTTTGACACAGGGGACTATGGCTACACCTTC. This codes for CASSFDTGDYGYTF.

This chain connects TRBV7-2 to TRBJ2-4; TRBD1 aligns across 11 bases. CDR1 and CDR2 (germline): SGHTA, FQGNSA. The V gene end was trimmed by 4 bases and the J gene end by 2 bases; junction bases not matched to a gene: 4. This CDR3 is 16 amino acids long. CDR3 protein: CTSSYGQGAPKNIQYF. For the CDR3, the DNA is TGTACCAGCAGCTACGGACAGGGGGCCCCCAAAAACATTCAGTACTTC.

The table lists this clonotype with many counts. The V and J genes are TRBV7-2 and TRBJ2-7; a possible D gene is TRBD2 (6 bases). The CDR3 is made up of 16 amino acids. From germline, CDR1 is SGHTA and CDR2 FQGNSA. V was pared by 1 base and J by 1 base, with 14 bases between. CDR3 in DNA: TGTGCCAGCAGCTTAGGGCGGGATTTACCATCCTACGAGCAGTACTTC. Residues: CASSLGRDLPSYEQYF.

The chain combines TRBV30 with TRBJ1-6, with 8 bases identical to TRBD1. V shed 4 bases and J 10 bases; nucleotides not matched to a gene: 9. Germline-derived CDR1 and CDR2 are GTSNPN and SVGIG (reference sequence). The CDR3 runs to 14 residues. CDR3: CAWMGPRGHSPLHF. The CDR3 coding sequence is TGTGCCTGGATGGGGCCCAGGGGGCACTCACCCCTCCACTTT.

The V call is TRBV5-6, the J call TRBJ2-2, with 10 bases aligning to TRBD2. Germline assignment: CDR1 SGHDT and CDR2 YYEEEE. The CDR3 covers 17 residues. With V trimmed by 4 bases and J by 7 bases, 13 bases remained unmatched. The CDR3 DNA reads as TGTGCCAGCAGCGCCCTTATCGGGAGCGGGAGGGTCGGGGAGCTGTTTTTT. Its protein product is CASSALIGSGRVGELFF.

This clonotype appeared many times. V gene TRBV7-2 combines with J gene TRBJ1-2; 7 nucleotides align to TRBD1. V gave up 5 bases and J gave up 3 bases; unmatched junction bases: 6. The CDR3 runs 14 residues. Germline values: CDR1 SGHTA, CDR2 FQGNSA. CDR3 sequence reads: CASSPRDRHYGYTF. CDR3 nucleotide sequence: TGTGCCAGCAGCCCCCGGGACAGACACTATGGCTACACCTTC.